These 11 T cell receptor beta chains originate from one sample sequenced in a study of preoperative IRX-2 immunotherapy in early breast cancer. As to treatment: preoperative locoregional IRX-2 cytokine immunotherapy. The repertoire was sequenced with immunoSEQ multiplex PCR; TCRdb's copy has only in-frame clones and lacks some. This sample carries some 32,000 clones, 80% to 85% of them seen once, and the ten largest clones take just under 2.5%. Sample: lymph node tissue, taken from a patient treated with IRX-2 immunotherapy. All receptors come from a human donor with breast cancer.

This chain connects TRBV28 to TRBJ2-2; unclear D gene. Trimming removed 4 bases from V and 5 bases from J, with 8 bases in between. Germline loops: CDR1 MDHEN, CDR2 SYDVKM. The CDR3 consists of 13 residues. The CDR3 nucleotides are TGTGCCAGCAGTTATCCGGGTACCGGGGAGCTGTTTTTT. It yields the protein CASSYPGTGELFF.

This chain uses TRBV19 with TRBJ2-1; the D gene is possibly TRBD1 (5 bases). This CDR3 contains 14 residues. CDR1 and CDR2 from the germline V gene are LNHDA and SQIVND (reference sequence). Trimming cost V 2 bases and J 9 bases, with 14 bases left between them. The CDR3 spells CASSITEGVGEQFF. CDR3 DNA: TGTGCCAGTAGTATAACCGAAGGGGTTGGTGAGCAGTTCTTC. Variable domain in full (rest from reference TRBV19 and TRBJ2-1): DGGITQSPKYLFRKEGQNVTLSCEQNLNHDAMYWYRQDPGQGLRLIYYSQIVNDFQKGDIAEGYSVSREKKESFPLTVTSAQKNPTAFYLCASSITEGVGEQFFGPGTRLTVL.

The chain links TRBV10-2 to TRBJ2-7; the match to TRBD2 covers 10 bases. Germline loops: CDR1 WSHSY, CDR2 SAAADI. The CDR3 length is 14 residues. Trimming removed 3 bases from V and 2 bases from J; junction bases left unmatched: 1. The CDR3 region has the DNA TGCGCCAGCAGTGAAAGCGGGAGGGCCTACGAGCAGTACTTC. Amino acids: CASSESGRAYEQYF.

This chain joins TRBV6-8 and TRBJ2-7; D remains unclear. Germline loops: CDR1 MNHGY, CDR2 SAAAGT. V was pared by 4 bases and J by 2 bases, with 9 bases between. The CDR3 is 13 amino acids. CDR3 sequence (DNA): TGTGCCAGCAGTTTAAATTCCCCCTACGAGCAGTACTTC. Residues: CASSLNSPYEQYF.

Written as DNA, the CDR3 is TGTGCCAGTAGTCCCCCGGGGGTGAACACTGAAGCTTTCTTT. Translated, it gives CASSPPGVNTEAFF. This chain links TRBV19 with TRBJ1-1; a possible D gene is TRBD1 (5 bases). V lost 5 bases and J lost 0, with 10 bases in between. The CDR3 loop spans 14 amino acids. CDR1 is LNHDA, CDR2 SQIVND, per germline (reference sequence). Drawing the rest from reference TRBV19 and TRBJ1-1, the complete variable domain is DGGITQSPKYLFRKEGQNVTLSCEQNLNHDAMYWYRQDPGQGLRLIYYSQIVNDFQKGDIAEGYSVSREKKESFPLTVTSAQKNPTAFYLCASSPPGVNTEAFFGQGTRLTVV.

V is TRBV30 and J is TRBJ2-7, with 9 bases that match TRBD1. The CDR3 loop spans 15 amino acids. CDR1 and CDR2 (germline): GTSNPN, SVGIG (reference sequence). V was pared by 4 bases and J by 3 bases, with 10 bases of the junction left unmatched. CDR3 in amino acids: CAWNPRQGVYYEQYF. The DNA of the CDR3 is TGTGCCTGGAACCCACGACAGGGGGTGTACTACGAGCAGTACTTC.

The chain couples TRBV11-1 to TRBJ2-3; D perhaps matches TRBD1 (6 bases). The CDR3 extends over 14 amino acids. V dropped 1 base and J dropped 6 bases, with 11 bases sitting between them. CDR1 and CDR2 from the germline V gene are SGHAT and FQDESV (reference sequence). CDR3 region: CASSLDQGRDTQYF. CDR3 DNA sequence: TGTGCCAGCAGCTTAGACCAGGGGCGTGATACGCAGTATTTT.

The genes are TRBV11-3 and TRBJ1-3, with unresolved D. Germline V gene data show CDR1 as SGHNT and CDR2 as YENEEA. Trimming cost V 5 bases and J 3 bases, with 11 bases left between them. This CDR3 comprises 14 residues. The CDR3 coding sequence is TGTGCCAGCAGCCCCCGGGCGGGTGGAAACACCATATATTTT. Its translation: CASSPRAGGNTIYF.

There are a few counts of this clone. The chain joins TRBV30 to TRBJ2-3; no reliable D call. Trimming shortened V by 4 bases and J by 2 bases, and 10 bases separated the two germline ends. The CDR3 has 13 residues. The germline V gene has CDR1 GTSNPN and CDR2 SVGIG (reference sequence). The chain's CDR3 is CAWKLTVTDTQYF. The CDR3 bases are TGTGCCTGGAAACTCACAGTCACAGATACGCAGTATTTT.

J is TRBJ1-3 and V is TRBV28; D perhaps matches TRBD1 (5 bases). V was shortened by 8 bases and J by 0 bases, with 11 bases between the two germline ends. This CDR3 contains 14 residues. CDR1 is MDHEN and CDR2 is SYDVKM in the germline V gene. CDR3 in amino acids: CASVVGHSGNTIYF. CDR3 nucleotide sequence: TGTGCCAGCGTCGTGGGGCACTCTGGAAACACCATATATTTT.

The chain combines TRBV4-1 with TRBJ2-2; 8 nucleotides line up with TRBD2. V was clipped by 0 bases and J by 7 bases; unmatched bases: 4. This CDR3 has 15 residues. Germline assignment: CDR1 MGHRA and CDR2 YSYEKL. The CDR3 is CASSQELAEIGELFF. The CDR3 DNA reads TGCGCCAGCAGCCAAGAACTAGCGGAAATCGGGGAGCTGTTTTTT.